This T cell receptor (beta chain) was captured by sequencing in a study of OX40 agonist ivuxolimab in advanced cancers. Broadly, across the study: Ivuxolimab was an agonistic, fully human IgG2 monoclonal antibody directed against OX40 (CD134), a costimulatory receptor. Intravenous ivuxolimab was administered to patients every 2 weeks at six dose levels: 0.01, 0.1, 0.3, 1.5, 3 and 10 mg/kg. Of the approximately 50 dose-escalation patients, hepatocellular carcinoma was present in roughly 19, melanoma in some 15, renal cell carcinoma in 9 and head and neck cancer in 9. In the dose-escalation cohort, 82.7% of patients were male, and the mean age was about 55 years, with a range of roughly 20 to 80. Patients were allowed to have had prior anti-PD-1, anti-PD-L1 or anti-CTLA-4 therapy, and approximately 39% of the dose-escalation patients had been treated with checkpoint inhibitors. Three dose-escalation patients achieved partial responses, one with hepatocellular carcinoma and two with cutaneous melanoma. The point of sequencing TCRbeta in the periphery was to test whether ivuxolimab changed TCR sequence diversity and drove clonal T-cell expansion. The paper describes the monotherapy dose-escalation part (N of about 52 patients) of the phase I trial of ivuxolimab.

Broader findings and caveats from the paper: Antigen specificity was not determined for the clonally expanded peripheral T cells. Low levels of normalized T-cell clonal expansion were also shown by some nonresponding patients. At doses of 0.1 to 3.0 mg/kg, clonal expansion of both CD4+ and CD8+ blood T cells was observed from baseline to week 6. In the 0.1-3.0 mg/kg groups, partial responders were among the patients with the lowest normalized peripheral clonal expansion, particularly in CD8+ T cells. After ivuxolimab, CD8+ T cells had more expanded clones than CD4+ T cells on average.

The trial excluded patients who had a history of autoimmune disease or were on systemic immunosuppression. Peripheral blood for TCR sequencing was collected from all dose cohorts at baseline, on cycle 4 day 1, and on cycle 7 day 1. The samples were drawn from a first-in-human, open-label, multicenter phase I dose-escalation trial of ivuxolimab. The trial enrolled adults with locally advanced or metastatic head and neck squamous cell, hepatocellular, melanoma or renal cell carcinoma. Before TCR sequencing, CD4+ T cells and CD8+ T cells were sorted from peripheral blood as separate populations. About this clone: Which antigen it targets is not known. The record has no base qualities; no much larger clone is one base away.

For sequencing of the TCRbeta CDR3 region, genomic DNA was extracted from the sorted cells. TCRbeta CDR3 regions were sequenced using the immunoSEQ Assay. TCRdb stores this immuneACCESS table with in-frame sequences only. Part of the clones is absent; in the studies checked, under half of the shortfall reflects unresolved V genes, and no reason is known for the rest. Counted in this sample were 75,000 to 100,000 clones; around 88% of them appeared once. The top ten clonotypes cover approximately 0.5% of the sample. The source material was CD4+ or CD8+ T cells sorted from blood, sampled in a trial of the OX40 agonist ivuxolimab. This clonotype originated in an adult with an advanced solid tumor such as melanoma, head and neck, liver or kidney cancer.

CDR3 loop: CASSEDSGGGQFF. The DNA reads TGTGCCAGCAGTGAAGATTCGGGGGGAGGGCAGTTCTTC. The receptor chain draws on TRBV2 and TRBJ2-1, with TRBD2 matching 7 junction bases. Via the germline V gene, CDR1 is SNHLY and CDR2 FYNNEI. CDR3 length: 13 amino acids, cysteine to phenylalanine. Only the CDR3 DNA is retained, 39 bases long and in frame from the first base. V and J are trimmed by 1 base and 12 bases, and the gene matches miss 6 bases of the junction.